Below, 27 T cell receptor beta chains from the same sample are listed, as sequenced in a study of blood T cell repertoires in COVID-19. The data were produced by immunoSEQ multiplex PCR, yet TCRdb's version contains in-frame clones alone and is incomplete. This table holds about 130,000 clones, about 94% found once. Sequenced: peripheral blood. The receptors were sampled from a man in his forties or fifties with COVID-19, enrolled during active disease.

This rearrangement joins TRBV5-4 to TRBJ2-5; 8 nucleotides align to TRBD2. The J segment lost 0 bases and the V segment lost 0 bases, leaving 4 bases of the junction unmatched. The germline CDR1 and CDR2 sequences are SGHNT and YYREEE (reference sequence). The CDR3 runs 16 residues. CDR3 coding DNA: TGTGCCAGCAGCTTGGCGGCTAGCGGGTACCAAGAGACCCAGTACTTC. Translated: CASSLAASGYQETQYF. Full variable domain (remainder filled in from reference TRBV5-4 and TRBJ2-5): ETGVTQSPTHLIKTRGQQVTLRCSSQSGHNTVSWYQQALGQGPQFIFQYYREEENGRGNFPPRFSGLQFPNYSSELNVNALELDDSALYLCASSLAASGYQETQYFGPGTRLLVL.

V is TRBV30 and J is TRBJ2-7; D not certain. V gave up 3 bases and J gave up 0 bases, with 9 bases separating them. The CDR3 spans 13 residues. CDR1 and CDR2 (germline): GTSNPN, SVGIG (reference sequence). The CDR3 loop reads CAWSGYSSYEQYV. The CDR3 DNA is TGTGCCTGGAGCGGTTACAGCTCCTACGAGCAGTACGTC.

V gene TRBV7-3 combines with J gene TRBJ1-1; D not certain. Trimming cost V 2 bases and J 2 bases, with 6 bases left between them. Germline CDR1 SGHTA, CDR2 FQGTGA. The CDR3 has 13 amino acids. The CDR3 sequence: CASSLQVNTEAFF. As DNA, the CDR3 is TGTGCCAGCAGCTTACAGGTTAACACTGAAGCTTTCTTT.

V usage is TRBV28 and J usage is TRBJ1-1, with D maybe TRBD1 (5 bases). The CDR3 has 15 residues. Trimming shortened V by 6 bases and J by 1 base, and 15 bases separated the two germline ends. Per germline, CDR1 MDHEN and CDR2 SYDVKM. CDR3 nucleotides: TGTGCCAGCAGGTCACGCCACACAGGGAACACTGAAGCTTTCTTT. Translation gives CASRSRHTGNTEAFF.

V and J are TRBV6-6 and TRBJ2-3, with 7 bases lining up with TRBD2. The germline gives CDR1 MNHNY, CDR2 SVGAGI (reference sequence). This CDR3 region has 15 residues. Unmatched junction bases numbered 11, after V lost 5 bases and J lost 6 bases. In nucleotides, the CDR3 is TGTGCCAGCAGTCGTGGGGAGGGCCAAAAGGATACGCAGTATTTT. It encodes CASSRGEGQKDTQYF.

The CDR3 reads CASSEGTGDQPQHF. The CDR3, as DNA: TGTGCCAGCAGCGAAGGGACAGGGGATCAGCCCCAGCATTTT. This sequence joins TRBV11-3 and TRBJ1-5; 10 bases are shared with TRBD1. The CDR3 loop spans 14 amino acids. The junction had 3 bases not matched to a gene; V was cut back by 5 bases and J by 5 bases. The germline V gene has CDR1 SGHNT and CDR2 YENEEA. Full variable domain (outside the CDR3, taken from reference TRBV11-3 and TRBJ1-5): EAGVVQSPRYKIIEKKQPVAFWCNPISGHNTLYWYLQNLGQGPELLIRYENEEAVDDSQLPKDRFSAERLKGVDSTLKIQPAELGDSAVYLCASSEGTGDQPQHFGDGTRLSIL.

This rearrangement joins TRBV28 to TRBJ2-2; TRBD1 might be the D (7 bases). The CDR3 extends over 17 amino acids. The V and J ends lost 3 bases and 1 base respectively, with 15 bases between them. Germline V gene lookup returns CDR1 MDHEN and CDR2 SYDVKM. Written as DNA, the CDR3 is TGTGCCAGCAGTTTCGTTCCAGGGGGACTGAACACCGGGGAGCTGTTTTTT. This translates into CASSFVPGGLNTGELFF.

The V and J genes are TRBV2 and TRBJ2-7; a weak D match, TRBD1 (5 bases). The germline V gene encodes CDR1 SNHLY and CDR2 FYNNEI. The CDR3 totals 13 residues. Trimming took 6 bases from V and 2 from J, leaving 11 bases between them. DNA for the CDR3: TGTGCCAGCAGCCTAATCAGGGCCTACGAGCAGTACGTC. Encoded protein: CASSLIRAYEQYV.

The chain carries TRBV7-2 and TRBJ2-5; TRBD2 agrees at 9 bases. The CDR3 contains 15 residues. The junction had 7 bases not matched to a gene; V was cut back by 3 bases and J by 5 bases. The germline V gene has CDR1 SGHTA and CDR2 FQGNSA. The CDR3 DNA is TGTGCCAGCAGCTTCCCGGGGCTAGCGGGGGAGACCCAGTACTTC. It codes for CASSFPGLAGETQYF.

The chain is built from TRBV18 and TRBJ1-5; 8 bases map to TRBD1. This CDR3 has 15 amino acids. Trimming took 3 bases from V and 5 from J; bases not matched to a gene: 6. The germline CDR1 and CDR2 sequences are KGHSH and LQKENI. The CDR3 sequence is CASSPGQDAYQPQHF. CDR3 coding DNA: TGTGCCAGCTCACCGGGACAGGATGCTTATCAGCCCCAGCATTTT. Together with reference TRBV18 and TRBJ1-5, the CDR3 gives the full variable domain: NAGVMQNPRHLVRRRGQEARLRCSPMKGHSHVYWYRQLPEEGLKFMVYLQKENIIDESGMPKERFSAEFPKEGPSILRIQQVVRGDSAAYFCASSPGQDAYQPQHFGDGTRLSIL.

The chain couples TRBV29-1 to TRBJ2-1; 10 nucleotides match TRBD2. V was pared by 7 bases and J by 4 bases, with 10 bases of the junction left unmatched. The CDR3 is 15 residues long. Germline V CDR1 and CDR2: SQVTM, ANQGSEA. The DNA of the CDR3 is TGCAGCGCCCCCGAGCGGGAGGGCCAGTACAATGAGCAGTTCTTC. This sequence encodes CSAPEREGQYNEQFF.

V gene TRBV5-8 combines with J gene TRBJ1-3; D not certain. The germline CDR1 and CDR2 sequences are SGHTS and YDEGEE. V was shortened by 3 bases and J by 0 bases, with 13 bases between the two germline ends. The CDR3 runs to 16 residues. Here the CDR3 reads CASSSGLRHSGNTIYF. The CDR3 region has the DNA TGTGCCAGCAGCTCAGGACTGCGACACTCTGGAAACACCATATATTTT.

This clone has just one count. The chain carries TRBV4-1 and TRBJ2-7; no definite D call. The germline CDR1 and CDR2 sequences are MGHRA and YSYEKL. This CDR3 spans 13 amino acids. The V end was cut by 1 base, the J end by 2 bases, with 6 bases between. CDR3 coding DNA: TGCGCCAGCAGCCAAGGGCCCACCTACGAGCAGTACTTC. It specifies CASSQGPTYEQYF.

V and J are TRBV7-6 and TRBJ2-3; 10 bases are shared with TRBD2. Germline assignment: CDR1 SGHVS and CDR2 FNYEAQ. CDR3 length equals 15 residues. V lost 6 bases to trimming and J lost 0 bases; unmatched junction nucleotides: 3. The CDR3 loop reads CASRRTSGSTDTQYF. In DNA form, the CDR3 reads TGTGCCAGCAGACGGACTAGCGGTAGCACAGATACGCAGTATTTT.

This clone has just one count. The CDR3, as DNA: TGTGCCAGCAGTTCCGACAGGGGAAAGGGGGAAAAACTGTTTTTT. Protein sequence: CASSSDRGKGEKLFF. V is TRBV6-6 and J is TRBJ1-4; TRBD1 aligns across 8 bases. Germline V lookup: CDR1 MNHNY, CDR2 SVGAGI (reference sequence). V was pared by 4 bases and J by 8 bases, with 9 bases of the junction left unmatched. The CDR3 has 15 residues.

The chain links TRBV9 to TRBJ1-4; a weak D match, TRBD1 (5 bases). Germline CDR1 SGDLS, CDR2 YYNGEE. V was clipped by 4 bases and J by 2 bases, with 12 bases between them. The CDR3 extends over 15 amino acids. The CDR3 region is CASSPGGETNEKLFF. In DNA form, the CDR3 reads TGTGCCAGCAGCCCGGGGGGGGAGACTAATGAAAAACTGTTTTTT.

The chain employs TRBV13 and TRBJ2-1; 12 bases fit TRBD2. The germline V gene has CDR1 PRHDT and CDR2 FYEKMQ (reference sequence). The CDR3 covers 16 residues. V trimming: 5 bases; J trimming: 6 bases; junction bases outside the gene matches: 8. CDR3: CASSPKLAGGGNEQFF. The CDR3 DNA reads as TGTGCCAGCAGCCCAAAACTAGCGGGAGGAGGCAATGAGCAGTTCTTC. The whole variable domain, remainder taken from reference TRBV13 and TRBJ2-1, is AAGVIQSPRHLIKEKRETATLKCYPIPRHDTVYWYQQGPGQDPQFLISFYEKMQSDKGSIPDRFSAQQFSDYHSELNMSSLELGDSALYFCASSPKLAGGGNEQFFGPGTRLTVL.

The chain employs TRBV11-3 and TRBJ2-2; 13 bases are shared with TRBD2. Per the germline V gene, CDR1 is SGHNT and CDR2 is YENEEA. The CDR3 contains 16 residues. Germline trimming cut 4 bases from V and 6 bases from J; bases unmatched to any gene: 5. Here the CDR3 reads CASSSGTSGKAGELFF. The CDR3 nucleotides are TGTGCCAGCAGCTCCGGGACTAGCGGGAAAGCCGGGGAGCTGTTTTTT.

This clone is a singleton in its sample. The rearrangement links TRBV28 to TRBJ2-7, with 7 bases aligning to TRBD1. CDR1 is MDHEN and CDR2 is SYDVKM in the germline V gene. Trimming cost V 10 bases and J 2 bases; bases outside gene matches: 8. The CDR3 extends over 13 amino acids. DNA of the CDR3: TGTGCCACCAACCGGGACAGCCCCTACGAGCAGTACGTC. Translating it yields CATNRDSPYEQYV.

Details on this clone: This sample includes further DNA sequences coding for the same CDR3. V gene TRBV5-6 combines with J gene TRBJ2-1; D is possibly TRBD2 (5 bases). The CDR3 contains 13 residues. CDR1 and CDR2 from the germline V gene are SGHDT and YYEEEE. V was pared by 3 bases and J by 7 bases, with 11 bases between. CDR3 nucleotide sequence: TGTGCCAGCAGCTCAGGACTGGCAAATGAGCAGTTCTTC. Amino acid sequence: CASSSGLANEQFF.

This chain joins TRBV28 and TRBJ2-3; 10 bases are a match to TRBD1. CDR3 length: 17 amino acids. V lost 2 bases and J lost 1; bases outside the gene matches: 6. The germline gives CDR1 MDHEN, CDR2 SYDVKM. CDR3 in DNA: TGTGCCAGCAGTTTACTCTTCGGGACAGGGGGCACAGATACGCAGTATTTT. It encodes CASSLLFGTGGTDTQYF.

This clone occurred once. The chain has TRBV9 and TRBJ2-7; TRBD2 agrees at 10 bases. This CDR3 spans 14 amino acids. With V trimmed by 0 bases and J by 6 bases, 3 bases remained unmatched. Germline assignment: CDR1 SGDLS and CDR2 YYNGEE. The CDR3 DNA reads TGTGCCAGCAGCGTAGCAGCGGGAGGGCCCGAGCAGTACTTC. Translation gives CASSVAAGGPEQYF.

The chain recombines TRBV27 with TRBJ2-1; 9 positions match TRBD2. With 4 bases clipped from V and 1 base from J, the junction kept 2 bases outside the gene matches. This CDR3 region has 15 residues. Germline V gene data show CDR1 as MNHEY and CDR2 as SMNVEV (reference sequence). The CDR3 DNA is TGTGCCAGCAGTTATAGCGGGAGTTCCTACAATGAGCAGTTCTTC. It specifies CASSYSGSSYNEQFF.

J is TRBJ2-7 and V is TRBV6-5; 9 bases line up with TRBD2. The CDR3 runs 15 residues. Per germline, CDR1 MNHEY and CDR2 SVGAGI. Germline trimming cut 7 bases from V and 4 bases from J; bases unmatched to any gene: 11. The CDR3 DNA follows: TGTGCCAGCACCGAACAAGATAGCGGGAGTTACGAGCAGTACGTC. Its protein is CASTEQDSGSYEQYV.

The V call is TRBV5-6, the J call TRBJ2-6; 11 nucleotides line up with TRBD1. The CDR3 has 19 amino acids. Losses at the gene ends were 0 bases for V and 4 bases for J; bases not matched to a gene: 9. The germline V gene encodes CDR1 SGHDT and CDR2 YYEEEE. The CDR3 here is CASSLGTGGAITGANVLTF. The CDR3 region has the DNA TGTGCCAGCAGCTTGGGGACAGGGGGCGCAATTACCGGGGCCAACGTCCTGACTTTC. The whole variable domain, remainder taken from reference TRBV5-6 and TRBJ2-6, is DAGVTQSPTHLIKTRGQQVTLRCSPKSGHDTVSWYQQALGQGPQFIFQYYEEEERQRGNFPDRFSGHQFPNYSSELNVNALLLGDSALYLCASSLGTGGAITGANVLTFGAGSRLTVL.

The rearrangement joins TRBV24-1 to TRBJ2-1; 10 bases fit TRBD1. J was trimmed by 5 bases and V by 3 bases; bases with no gene match: 9. Germline V lookup: CDR1 KGHDR, CDR2 SFDVKD. This CDR3 has 17 amino acids. The CDR3 loop is CATSDLPHGTGDNEQFF. The CDR3 coding sequence is TGTGCCACCAGTGATCTCCCCCACGGGACAGGGGACAATGAGCAGTTCTTC.

The chain joins TRBV7-2 to TRBJ1-2; no firm D call. The CDR3 loop spans 11 amino acids. Germline V gene data show CDR1 as SGHTA and CDR2 as FQGNSA. V shed 4 bases and J shed 7 bases, with 7 bases lying between them. The DNA of the CDR3 is TGTGCCAGCAGCTCCGGACTTGGCTACACCTTC. Translation: CASSSGLGYTF.